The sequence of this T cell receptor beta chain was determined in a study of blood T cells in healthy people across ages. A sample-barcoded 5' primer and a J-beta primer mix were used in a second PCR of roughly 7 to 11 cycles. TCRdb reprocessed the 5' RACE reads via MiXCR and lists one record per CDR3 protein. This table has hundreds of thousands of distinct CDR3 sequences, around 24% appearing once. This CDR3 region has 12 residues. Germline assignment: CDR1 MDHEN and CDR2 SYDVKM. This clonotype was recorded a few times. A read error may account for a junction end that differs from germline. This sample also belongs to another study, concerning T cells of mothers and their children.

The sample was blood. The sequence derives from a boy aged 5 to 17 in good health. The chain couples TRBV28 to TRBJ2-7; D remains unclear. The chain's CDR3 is CASSSMNEPESF. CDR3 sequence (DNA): TGTGCCAGCAGTTCTATGAATGAACCCGAGAGCTTC.